These T cell receptor beta chains were read from a single sample in a study of OX40 agonist ivuxolimab in advanced cancers. Some clones are missing from TCRdb's copy, which holds only in-frame ones; the method was immunoSEQ multiplex PCR. The sample shows roughly 42,000 clones, approximately 83% of them seen only once. The source was CD4+ or CD8+ T cells sorted from blood, collected in a trial of the OX40 agonist ivuxolimab. Receptors were obtained from an adult with an advanced solid tumor such as melanoma, head and neck, liver or kidney cancer. CDR3s include the opening cysteine and the closing phenylalanine or tryptophan. D genes are given only for firm matches. Rows give clone size only sometimes, using once, few, many, or a class for an expanded clone.

d_gene: NA; abundance: NA; j_gene: TRBJ1-1; v_gene: TRBV2; CDR3nt: TGTGCCAGCAGTGATCGGAAGACTGAAGCTTTCTTT; CDR3aa: CASSDRKTEAFF
d_gene: NA; abundance: NA; j_gene: TRBJ1-1; v_gene: TRBV27; CDR3nt: TGTGCCAGCAGGCGCAATGGCAGGGGATCCACTGAAGCTTTCTTT; CDR3aa: CASRRNGRGSTEAFF
d_gene: NA; abundance: NA; j_gene: TRBJ2-3; v_gene: TRBV29-1; CDR3nt: TGCAGCGTTGTCCGTCTACCCACAGATACGCAGTATTTT; CDR3aa: CSVVRLPTDTQYF
d_gene: NA; abundance: NA; j_gene: TRBJ2-5; v_gene: TRBV7-9; CDR3nt: TGTGCCAGCAGCTTAGAACTGAACCAAGAGACCCAGTACTTC; CDR3aa: CASSLELNQETQYF
d_gene: TRBD2; abundance: NA; j_gene: TRBJ2-7; v_gene: TRBV2; CDR3nt: TGTGCCAGCAGTGATCCCGCTAGCGGTACCTACGAGCAGTACTTC; CDR3aa: CASSDPASGTYEQYF
d_gene: NA; abundance: few; j_gene: TRBJ2-1; v_gene: TRBV7-9; CDR3nt: TGTGCCAGCAGCCTTGCCCCCGACAATGAGCAGTTCTTC; CDR3aa: CASSLAPDNEQFF
d_gene: NA; abundance: few; j_gene: TRBJ2-3; v_gene: TRBV5-4; CDR3nt: TGTGCCAGCAGCTTTAGCGTCCGGGATGCAGGAGATACGCAGTATTTT; CDR3aa: CASSFSVRDAGDTQYF
d_gene: TRBD1; abundance: NA; j_gene: TRBJ1-1; v_gene: TRBV7-8; CDR3nt: TGTGCCAGCAGCTTAGAGGGGGCAGGGACTGAAGCTTTCTTT; CDR3aa: CASSLEGAGTEAFF
d_gene: NA; abundance: NA; j_gene: TRBJ2-3; v_gene: TRBV15; CDR3nt: TGTGCCACCAGCAGAGATCCGAGTAGCGGAGACAGCACAGATACGCAGTATTTT; CDR3aa: CATSRDPSSGDSTDTQYF
d_gene: NA; abundance: NA; j_gene: TRBJ2-1; v_gene: TRBV29-1; CDR3nt: TGCAGCGTTGAAGATGGAGAGACGGTGTATAATGAGCAGTTCTTC; CDR3aa: CSVEDGETVYNEQFF
d_gene: TRBD2; abundance: NA; j_gene: TRBJ2-1; v_gene: TRBV2; CDR3nt: TGTGCCAGCAAGTCTAGCGGGTACAATGAGCAGTTCTTC; CDR3aa: CASKSSGYNEQFF
d_gene: NA; abundance: medium-sized; j_gene: TRBJ1-2; v_gene: TRBV9; CDR3nt: TGTGCCAGCAGCGTAGGGCAGGACTATGGCTACACCTTC; CDR3aa: CASSVGQDYGYTF
d_gene: TRBD2; abundance: NA; j_gene: TRBJ2-2; v_gene: TRBV9; CDR3nt: TGTGCCAGCAGCCTATCTAGCGGGAGTTTGGTCGGGGAGCTGTTTTTT; CDR3aa: CASSLSSGSLVGELFF
d_gene: NA; abundance: NA; j_gene: TRBJ2-1; v_gene: TRBV4-1; CDR3nt: TGCGCCAGCAGCCAAGTTTCGGGGACCACCTCCTACAATGAGCAGTTCTTC; CDR3aa: CASSQVSGTTSYNEQFF
d_gene: NA; abundance: NA; j_gene: TRBJ2-3; v_gene: TRBV27; CDR3nt: TGTGCCAGCAGTTTATCAGCGTTTCCAGATACGCAGTATTTT; CDR3aa: CASSLSAFPDTQYF
d_gene: TRBD1; abundance: NA; j_gene: TRBJ1-1; v_gene: TRBV5-6; CDR3nt: TGTGCCAGCAGCTTACAGGGGTCTGAAGCTTTCTTT; CDR3aa: CASSLQGSEAFF
d_gene: NA; abundance: NA; j_gene: TRBJ1-5; v_gene: TRBV19; CDR3nt: TGTGCCAGTAGTATGGAGGTATACAATCAGCCCCAGCATTTT; CDR3aa: CASSMEVYNQPQHF
d_gene: TRBD1; abundance: NA; j_gene: TRBJ1-2; v_gene: TRBV5-4; CDR3nt: TGTGCCAGCAGCCAGGACAGGGATAACTATGGCTACACCTTC; CDR3aa: CASSQDRDNYGYTF
d_gene: NA; abundance: NA; j_gene: TRBJ2-3; v_gene: TRBV28; CDR3nt: TGTGCCAGCACCCCCCCCCGTGGTACGCAGTATTTT; CDR3aa: CASTPPRGTQYF
d_gene: NA; abundance: NA; j_gene: TRBJ2-3; v_gene: TRBV6-4; CDR3nt: TGTGCCAGCAATGAAGGGGTCGGAGATACGCAGTATTTT; CDR3aa: CASNEGVGDTQYF
d_gene: TRBD2; abundance: NA; j_gene: TRBJ2-1; v_gene: TRBV4-1; CDR3nt: TGCGCCAGCAGCCCAAGAGAGCCCACCGGTAGCGGGGGTACCTACAATGAGCAGTTCTTC; CDR3aa: CASSPREPTGSGGTYNEQFF
d_gene: NA; abundance: NA; j_gene: TRBJ1-1; v_gene: TRBV7-2; CDR3nt: TGTGCCAGCAGCTTAGCGGTGGCCGGGACTGAAGCTTTCTTT; CDR3aa: CASSLAVAGTEAFF
d_gene: NA; abundance: few; j_gene: TRBJ1-2; v_gene: TRBV6-1; CDR3nt: TGTGCCAGTACGGACAGCCATAACTATGGCTACACCTTC; CDR3aa: CASTDSHNYGYTF
d_gene: TRBD2; abundance: NA; j_gene: TRBJ2-1; v_gene: TRBV30; CDR3nt: TGTGCCTGGTGGGCCCAGCGGGATAAAGGGGAGGAGCAGTTCTTC; CDR3aa: CAWWAQRDKGEEQFF
d_gene: NA; abundance: NA; j_gene: TRBJ1-2; v_gene: TRBV30; CDR3nt: TGTGCCTTGTGGACTCCCATCTATGGCTACACCTTC; CDR3aa: CALWTPIYGYTF
d_gene: NA; abundance: once; j_gene: TRBJ1-5; v_gene: TRBV15; CDR3nt: TGTGCCACCAGCAGAAAAGAACACGTTAGCAATCAGCCCCAGCATTTT; CDR3aa: CATSRKEHVSNQPQHF
d_gene: NA; abundance: NA; j_gene: TRBJ2-2; v_gene: TRBV4-1; CDR3nt: TGCGCCAGCAGCCAACTATTGGCCACCGGGGAGCTGTTTTTT; CDR3aa: CASSQLLATGELFF
d_gene: NA; abundance: NA; j_gene: TRBJ1-1; v_gene: TRBV29-1; CDR3nt: TGCAGCGTTGGCTTTATGGGGGAAACTGAAGCTTTCTTT; CDR3aa: CSVGFMGETEAFF
d_gene: NA; abundance: once; j_gene: TRBJ2-3; v_gene: TRBV9; CDR3nt: TGTGCCAGCAGCTGGAGTGATACGCAGTATTTT; CDR3aa: CASSWSDTQYF
d_gene: NA; abundance: NA; j_gene: TRBJ2-7; v_gene: TRBV5-6; CDR3nt: TGTGCCAGCAGCTTGGCGGGACCCGAGCAGTACTTC; CDR3aa: CASSLAGPEQYF
d_gene: NA; abundance: NA; j_gene: TRBJ1-5; v_gene: TRBV6-5; CDR3nt: TGTGCCAGCAGTTACTCGAAAAAAGATCAGCCCCAGCATTTT; CDR3aa: CASSYSKKDQPQHF
d_gene: NA; abundance: NA; j_gene: TRBJ1-2; v_gene: TRBV28; CDR3nt: TGTGCCAGCAGTTTTCGGCAGTATGGCTACACCTTC; CDR3aa: CASSFRQYGYTF
d_gene: NA; abundance: NA; j_gene: TRBJ1-1; v_gene: TRBV7-6; CDR3nt: TGTGCCAGCAGCTTAGACTCCCAGGCCTTGGGCACTGAAGCTTTCTTT; CDR3aa: CASSLDSQALGTEAFF
d_gene: TRBD1; abundance: NA; j_gene: TRBJ2-2; v_gene: TRBV12-5; CDR3nt: TGTGCTAGTGGTTTGCTCCACAGGGGCACCGGGGAGCTGTTTTTT; CDR3aa: CASGLLHRGTGELFF
d_gene: NA; abundance: NA; j_gene: TRBJ2-1; v_gene: TRBV6-5; CDR3nt: TGTGCCAGCAGTTACTTAGGGAATGAGCAGTTCTTC; CDR3aa: CASSYLGNEQFF
d_gene: NA; abundance: NA; j_gene: TRBJ1-6; v_gene: TRBV10-2; CDR3nt: TGCGCCAGCAGGGGAAAGGCTAATTCACCCCTCCACTTT; CDR3aa: CASRGKANSPLHF
d_gene: NA; abundance: NA; j_gene: TRBJ2-7; v_gene: TRBV15; CDR3nt: TGTGCCACCAGCAGAGATGGTGGGGGGCTCTACGAGCAGTACTTC; CDR3aa: CATSRDGGGLYEQYF
d_gene: NA; abundance: NA; j_gene: TRBJ1-1; v_gene: TRBV19; CDR3nt: TGTGCCAGTAGTGCAGAAGGGGGATATACTGAAGCTTTCTTT; CDR3aa: CASSAEGGYTEAFF
d_gene: NA; abundance: NA; j_gene: TRBJ2-3; v_gene: TRBV29-1; CDR3nt: TGCAGCGTTGATTCGTTGGCAGTTACTAGCACAGATACGCAGTATTTT; CDR3aa: CSVDSLAVTSTDTQYF
d_gene: NA; abundance: NA; j_gene: TRBJ2-3; v_gene: TRBV27; CDR3nt: TGTGCCAGCACCCGTTTGGATACGCAGTATTTT; CDR3aa: CASTRLDTQYF
d_gene: TRBD1; abundance: NA; j_gene: TRBJ1-4; v_gene: TRBV7-9; CDR3nt: TGTGCCAGCAGCTTAGCGGAGGGGACAGGGGCCGAAAAACTGTTTTTT; CDR3aa: CASSLAEGTGAEKLFF
d_gene: NA; abundance: NA; j_gene: TRBJ2-7; v_gene: TRBV7-2; CDR3nt: TGTGCCAGCAGCCCCCAGGGGACCTACGAGCAGTACTTC; CDR3aa: CASSPQGTYEQYF
d_gene: TRBD1; abundance: NA; j_gene: TRBJ2-7; v_gene: TRBV15; CDR3nt: TGTGCCACCAGCCCGACAGGGGTCGAGCAGTACTTC; CDR3aa: CATSPTGVEQYF
d_gene: NA; abundance: NA; j_gene: TRBJ2-1; v_gene: TRBV7-8; CDR3nt: TGTGCCAGCAGCTTAGGGCATAATGAGCAGTTCTTC; CDR3aa: CASSLGHNEQFF
d_gene: TRBD1; abundance: NA; j_gene: TRBJ2-1; v_gene: TRBV11-2; CDR3nt: TGTGCCAGCAGCTTAGGAGGGGGCTTCTACAATGAGCAGTTCTTC; CDR3aa: CASSLGGGFYNEQFF
d_gene: NA; abundance: once; j_gene: TRBJ2-6; v_gene: TRBV4-3; CDR3nt: TGCGCCAGCAGCCAAGGCCTGGCCAACGTCCTGACTTTC; CDR3aa: CASSQGLANVLTF
d_gene: NA; abundance: NA; j_gene: TRBJ1-1; v_gene: TRBV19; CDR3nt: TGTGCCAGTGATTCGAACACTGAAGCTTTCTTT; CDR3aa: CASDSNTEAFF
d_gene: NA; abundance: few; j_gene: TRBJ1-1; v_gene: TRBV4-1; CDR3nt: TGCGCCAGCAGCTCGCGGTCCGGAAACACTGAAGCTTTCTTT; CDR3aa: CASSSRSGNTEAFF
d_gene: TRBD2; abundance: once; j_gene: TRBJ2-4; v_gene: TRBV28; CDR3nt: TGTGCCAGCAGTTTAGGACTAGCGGGAGAGGGGTATAAAAACATTCAGTACTTC; CDR3aa: CASSLGLAGEGYKNIQYF
d_gene: NA; abundance: NA; j_gene: TRBJ2-1; v_gene: TRBV7-9; CDR3nt: TGTGCCAGCAGCGTACAAAGGGAGAATGAGCAGTTCTTC; CDR3aa: CASSVQRENEQFF
d_gene: TRBD1; abundance: NA; j_gene: TRBJ2-7; v_gene: TRBV5-5; CDR3nt: TGTGCCAGCAGCGGGTGGACAGGGCCAGCCTACGAGCAGTACTTC; CDR3aa: CASSGWTGPAYEQYF
d_gene: NA; abundance: few; j_gene: TRBJ2-1; v_gene: TRBV11-2; CDR3nt: TGTGCCAGCAGCTTTAGCAATTATGGGGGGACGAATGAGCAGTTCTTC; CDR3aa: CASSFSNYGGTNEQFF
d_gene: NA; abundance: NA; j_gene: TRBJ1-1; v_gene: TRBV2; CDR3nt: TGTGCCAGCAGTGGCCCGACACCGAACACTGAAGCTTTCTTT; CDR3aa: CASSGPTPNTEAFF
d_gene: NA; abundance: NA; j_gene: TRBJ2-5; v_gene: TRBV5-1; CDR3nt: TGCGCCAGCAGCTTAGGAACGTTCACAGGGTTAGTCGAGACCCAGTACTTC; CDR3aa: CASSLGTFTGLVETQYF
d_gene: NA; abundance: NA; j_gene: TRBJ1-2; v_gene: TRBV10-3; CDR3nt: TGTGCCATCAGTGAACGGGGCCCTGCCTATGGCTACACCTTC; CDR3aa: CAISERGPAYGYTF
d_gene: TRBD2; abundance: NA; j_gene: TRBJ2-5; v_gene: TRBV6-6; CDR3nt: TGTGCCAGCACTCTAGCGGGAGGGATCATGGAGACCCAGTACTTC; CDR3aa: CASTLAGGIMETQYF